This T cell receptor beta chain was documented in a study of blood T cell repertoires in COVID-19. Study summary: T cells, B-cell-depleted T cells, or PBMCs provided the cDNA or gDNA that served as material.

Between the trimmed V and J ends, which lost 11 bases and 5 bases, there was a span of 24 bases. This CDR3 spans 15 amino acids. In germline, CDR1 is LNHDA, CDR2 SQIVND (reference sequence). Assay used: immunoSEQ multiplex PCR; TCRdb lists only in-frame clones, some missing. Of approximately 670,000 clones listed, 75% to 90% are singletons. Material: peripheral blood. The source of this sequence is a woman younger than 30 with acute or convalescent COVID-19. The V call is TRBV19, the J call TRBJ1-2; tentative D call: TRBD1 (6 bases). Here the CDR3 reads CALGIETGVGYGYTF. The CDR3, as DNA: TGTGCCTTAGGTATCGAGACAGGAGTTGGATATGGCTACACCTTC. Combining the CDR3 with reference TRBV19 and TRBJ1-2 gives the whole variable domain DGGITQSPKYLFRKEGQNVTLSCEQNLNHDAMYWYRQDPGQGLRLIYYSQIVNDFQKGDIAEGYSVSREKKESFPLTVTSAQKNPTAFYLCALGIETGVGYGYTFGSGTRLTVV.